The 23 T cell receptor beta chains presented below share a single source sample, sequenced in a study of shared clonotypes between healthy human individuals (dated by TCRdb to the early 2020s). The protocol used for the library was the immunoSEQ multiplex PCR assay. The table comes from immuneACCESS by way of TCRdb, which keeps in-frame sequences with V and J called. Part of the clones is missing from these tables; in studies checked, under half for an unresolved V gene and the rest for unknown reasons. In all, the sample holds approximately 2.3 million clones, and more than 80% of those were seen once. The ten largest clones take up under 0.45% of the sample. The sample consisted of naive CD4+ T cells from PBMCs. Reading the label with the study, this specimen's cell subset or site is: CD45RA+ positively selected. All receptors come from a man aged 18 to 30 in good health. Some clones in this sample may be carry-over from other donors' samples.

The genes are TRBV6-1 and TRBJ2-3, with D tentatively TRBD2 (5 bases). This CDR3 comprises 13 residues. The germline V gene has CDR1 MNHNS and CDR2 SASEGT. The V end lost 2 bases, the J end lost 4 bases, and 7 bases lay between the germline ends. Here the CDR3 reads CASSELLADTQYF. Here the CDR3 DNA reads TGTGCCAGCAGTGAATTACTAGCAGATACGCAGTATTTT.

V and J are TRBV28 and TRBJ1-5, with D possibly matching TRBD1 (6 bases). This CDR3 has 14 amino acids. Germline values: CDR1 MDHEN, CDR2 SYDVKM. Trimming cost V 8 bases and J 3 bases, with 14 bases left between them. CDR3 bases: TGTGCCAGCTCCCGAGGGGGGACCAATCAGCCCCAGCATTTT. Translated: CASSRGGTNQPQHF.

The chain links TRBV7-8 to TRBJ2-6; no clear D. The germline V and J ends were trimmed by 5 bases and 0 bases, with 23 bases remaining between them. Germline V gene data show CDR1 as SGHVS and CDR2 as FQNEAQ. The CDR3 contains 20 residues. CDR3 sequence (DNA): TGTGCCAGCAGCCTTCTGGTATTAGACCTCACTTACTCTGGGGCCAACGTCCTGACTTTC. As protein: CASSLLVLDLTYSGANVLTF.

This chain uses TRBV5-1 with TRBJ2-2, with a tentative D call TRBD2 (5 bases). Germline V gene data show CDR1 as SGHRS and CDR2 as YFSETQ. The CDR3 spans 14 residues. V dropped 0 bases and J dropped 7 bases, with 10 bases sitting between them. Here the CDR3 DNA reads TGCGCCAGCAGCTTGGCTCCGGAGGACGGGGAGCTGTTTTTT. This translates into CASSLAPEDGELFF. The full variable domain, completed using reference TRBV5-1 and TRBJ2-2, is KAGVTQTPRYLIKTRGQQVTLSCSPISGHRSVSWYQQTPGQGLQFLFEYFSETQRNKGNFPGRFSGRQFSNSRSEMNVSTLELGDSALYLCASSLAPEDGELFFGEGSRLTVL.

The V call is TRBV7-2, the J call TRBJ2-3; a weak D match, TRBD2 (5 bases). There are 17 residues in the CDR3. Germline CDR1 SGHTA, CDR2 FQGNSA. The ends were cut back, 5 bases at V and 2 bases at J, with 20 bases in the middle. The CDR3 region has the DNA TGTGCCAGCAGCCCCCCCCAGGCGCGGGCGAACACAGATACGCAGTATTTT. Encoded protein: CASSPPQARANTDTQYF.

The V gene is TRBV27, the J gene TRBJ2-7; D remains ambiguous. The germline CDR1 and CDR2 sequences are MNHEY and SMNVEV (reference sequence). Trimming removed 2 bases at V and 2 bases at J, with 4 bases between. This CDR3 region has 12 residues. In DNA, the CDR3 is TGTGCCAGCAGTTTACCTACCTACGAGCAGTACTTC. Amino acids: CASSLPTYEQYF.

The rearrangement joins TRBV5-4 to TRBJ1-5; no clear D gene. V was clipped by 10 bases and J by 8 bases, with 13 bases between them. The CDR3 has 11 amino acids. Germline CDR1 SGHNT, CDR2 YYREEE (reference sequence). The CDR3 loop reads CAGLRLKPQHF. The CDR3 DNA is TGTGCCGGGCTCCGACTTAAGCCCCAGCATTTT.

The CDR3: CASSVWQAGTGELFF. CDR3 DNA: TGTGCCAGCAGCGTCTGGCAGGCCGGAACCGGGGAGCTGTTTTTT. The chain employs TRBV9 and TRBJ2-2; D remains ambiguous. CDR1 SGDLS and CDR2 YYNGEE come from the germline V gene. Trimming removed 2 bases from V and 5 bases from J, with 13 bases in between. This CDR3 has 15 amino acids.

The V and J genes are TRBV9 and TRBJ2-2, with D possibly matching TRBD2 (6 bases). Germline loops: CDR1 SGDLS, CDR2 YYNGEE. The CDR3 consists of 15 residues. V shed 4 bases and J shed 6 bases, with 16 bases lying between them. As DNA, the CDR3 is TGTGCCAGCAGCCTCCGGCCGGGGGACCCCGGGGAGCTGTTTTTT. It translates to CASSLRPGDPGELFF.

This chain links TRBV5-1 with TRBJ2-7; 15 nucleotides align to TRBD2. CDR3 length equals 17 residues. CDR1 SGHRS and CDR2 YFSETQ come from the germline V gene. Trimming took 3 bases from V and 3 from J; bases not matched to a gene: 7. CDR3 residues: CASSWGLAGGLDYEQYF. The CDR3 DNA sequence: TGCGCCAGCAGCTGGGGACTAGCGGGAGGTTTAGACTACGAGCAGTACTTC.

V is TRBV7-3 and J is TRBJ2-2, with 7 bases lining up with TRBD1. Germline V gene lookup returns CDR1 SGHTA and CDR2 FQGTGA. The CDR3 contains 15 residues. The ends lost 4 bases at V and 6 bases at J; junction bases unmatched: 8. The CDR3 spells CASSSQGTKSGELFF. The CDR3 nucleotides are TGTGCCAGCAGCTCACAGGGGACAAAATCCGGGGAGCTGTTTTTT.

This clone showed up just a few times. A read error may account for a junction end that differs from germline. The rearrangement uses TRBV7-8 and TRBJ1-1, with D possibly matching TRBD1 (5 bases). The CDR3 runs to 11 residues. The V gene's germline CDR1 is SGHVS and CDR2 FQNEAQ. In nucleotides, the CDR3 is TGTGCCAGCAGCCTGGACACCGAAGCTTTCTTT. This gives the protein CASSLDTEAFF.

In DNA, the CDR3 is TGCGCCAGCAGCTTGAAGTCAGGGGTGCCGAACACCGGGGAGCTGTTTTTT. Protein: CASSLKSGVPNTGELFF. The V call is TRBV5-1, the J call TRBJ2-2, with D possibly being TRBD1 (6 bases). CDR3 length equals 17 residues. Trimming cost V 1 base and J 0 bases, with 13 bases left between them. Looked up from germline, CDR1 is SGHRS and CDR2 is YFSETQ.

The CDR3 reads CASTGTAQETQYF. Written as DNA, the CDR3 is TGTGCCAGCACCGGGACAGCTCAAGAGACCCAGTACTTC. The rearrangement links TRBV5-6 to TRBJ2-5, with 7 nucleotides matching TRBD1. The CDR3 is 13 amino acids. J lost 2 bases, V lost 6 bases, and 4 bases had no gene match. Germline V gene data show CDR1 as SGHDT and CDR2 as YYEEEE. The full variable domain, with the rest looked up from reference TRBV5-6 and TRBJ2-5, is DAGVTQSPTHLIKTRGQQVTLRCSPKSGHDTVSWYQQALGQGPQFIFQYYEEEERQRGNFPDRFSGHQFPNYSSELNVNALLLGDSALYLCASTGTAQETQYFGPGTRLLVL.

In DNA, the CDR3 is TGTGCGGTGGGCGGGGGAAGCTCCTACAATGAGCAGTTCTTC. Encoded protein: CAVGGGSSYNEQFF. The chain joins TRBV28 to TRBJ2-1; TRBD2 aligns across 7 bases. Germline loops: CDR1 MDHEN, CDR2 SYDVKM. There are 14 residues in the CDR3.

The chain employs TRBV7-9 and TRBJ2-7, with D perhaps matching TRBD1 (5 bases). This CDR3 has 13 amino acids. The germline V and J ends were trimmed by 3 bases and 6 bases, with 12 bases remaining between them. Germline CDR1 and CDR2: SEHNR and FQNEAQ (reference sequence). The CDR3: CASSLAGYVEQYF. CDR3 coding DNA: TGTGCCAGCAGCTTGGCAGGGTACGTCGAGCAGTACTTC.

The chain combines TRBV6-5 with TRBJ2-5; TRBD1 is a possible D gene (6 bases). Germline V gives CDR1 MNHEY, CDR2 SVGAGI. This CDR3 contains 13 residues. Trimming stripped 0 bases from V and 13 bases from J, with 15 bases between. The chain's CDR3 is CASSYSARTALYF. CDR3 sequence (DNA): TGTGCCAGCAGTTACTCGGCTAGGACAGCCCTGTACTTC.

The chain carries TRBV13 and TRBJ2-7; D may be TRBD2 (5 bases). This CDR3 contains 13 residues. In germline, CDR1 is PRHDT, CDR2 FYEKMQ (reference sequence). Trimming removed 2 bases from V and 4 bases from J, with 9 bases in between. CDR3 sequence reads: CASSLRLAYEQYF. Here the CDR3 DNA reads TGTGCCAGCAGCTTAAGGCTAGCATACGAGCAGTACTTC.

V and J are TRBV30 and TRBJ1-1; D is unclear. The CDR3 sequence is 12 residues long. Germline V CDR1 and CDR2: GTSNPN, SVGIG (reference sequence). V lost 8 bases and J 10 bases, leaving 20 bases between the germline ends. The CDR3 protein is CAAKGREDGAFF. In DNA, the CDR3 is TGTGCCGCCAAGGGTAGGGAAGACGGAGCTTTCTTT. Based on the CDR3 plus reference TRBV30 and TRBJ1-1, the full variable domain is SQTIHQWPATLVQPVGSPLSLECTVEGTSNPNLYWYRQAAGRGLQLLFYSVGIGQISSEVPQNLSASRPQDRQFILSSKKLLLSDSGFYLCAAKGREDGAFFGQGTRLTVV.

V gene TRBV15 combines with J gene TRBJ1-4; the D gene is possibly TRBD1 (6 bases). This CDR3 is 16 amino acids long. The germline V gene has CDR1 LNHNV and CDR2 YYDKDF (reference sequence). V shed 2 bases and J shed 8 bases, with 18 bases lying between them. This CDR3 reads CATSRQTWGAREKLFF. The CDR3 nucleotides are TGTGCCACCAGCAGACAAACGTGGGGGGCGCGAGAAAAACTGTTTTTT.

The chain couples TRBV7-2 to TRBJ1-4, with D perhaps matching TRBD1 (6 bases). From germline, CDR1 is SGHTA and CDR2 FQGNSA. V was pared by 1 base and J by 8 bases, with 17 bases between. The CDR3 runs to 16 residues. The CDR3 spells CASSLVGGPGGEKLFF. The DNA for the CDR3 is TGTGCCAGCAGCTTAGTAGGGGGACCCGGGGGAGAAAAACTGTTTTTT.

The chain links TRBV5-1 to TRBJ1-1; 8 bases match TRBD1. The CDR3 loop spans 14 amino acids. V gave up 8 bases and J gave up 5 bases; unmatched junction bases: 11. Germline V CDR1 and CDR2: SGHRS, YFSETQ. In nucleotides, the CDR3 is TGCGCCAGTAGAACGGTGACAGGGGAGACTGAAGCTTTCTTT. Protein: CASRTVTGETEAFF.

The chain uses TRBV5-1 and TRBJ1-5; no definite D call. Germline V lookup: CDR1 SGHRS, CDR2 YFSETQ. The V end was cut by 4 bases, the J end by 7 bases, with 18 bases between. CDR3 length: 15 residues. Written as DNA, the CDR3 is TGCGCCAGCAGCGTTTCAGGAAGGGTAGAGCAGCCCCAGCATTTT. It is translated as CASSVSGRVEQPQHF.